These T cell receptor beta chains were read from a single sample in a study of cytomegalovirus exposure and HLA in healthy donors. The assay was immunoSEQ multiplex PCR, and TCRdb's table has in-frame clones only and misses some. The sample has roughly 180,000 clones; roughly 79% are singletons. Sequencing input: PBMCs. The receptors originated from a male donor in good health and CMV-seronegative. Each CDR3 is given without its conserved first and last residue. Fields, in order: CDR3 protein, J gene, V gene.

CDR3 protein: ASSAGTGAYEQY
J gene: TRBJ2-7
V gene: TRBV7-7

CDR3 protein: ATSRGRTGGSIQY
J gene: TRBJ2-4
V gene: TRBV15

CDR3 protein: AWTRSPNQPQH
J gene: TRBJ1-5
V gene: TRBV30

CDR3 protein: ASSWTAAGTGSEAF
J gene: TRBJ1-1
V gene: TRBV7-3

CDR3 protein: AWSGSSYNEQF
J gene: TRBJ2-1
V gene: TRBV30

CDR3 protein: ASSLEGGWSSYNEQF
J gene: TRBJ2-1
V gene: TRBV5-4

CDR3 protein: SSSDRGELF
J gene: TRBJ1-4
V gene: TRBV7-9

CDR3 protein: ASSTGTFNNSPLH
J gene: TRBJ1-6
V gene: TRBV28

CDR3 protein: ASSPGTGKYSNQPQH
J gene: TRBJ1-5
V gene: TRBV28

CDR3 protein: ASSYSEDPSYGYT
J gene: TRBJ1-2
V gene: TRBV6-5

CDR3 protein: ASSPTSGIVDTQY
J gene: TRBJ2-3
V gene: TRBV7-9

CDR3 protein: ASSEEGQTYGYT
J gene: TRBJ1-2
V gene: TRBV2

CDR3 protein: ASSHPRVVRTEAF
J gene: TRBJ1-1
V gene: TRBV6-6

CDR3 protein: ASSTPGGYT
J gene: TRBJ1-2
V gene: TRBV19

CDR3 protein: ASSYSYYQETQY
J gene: TRBJ2-5
V gene: TRBV6-5

CDR3 protein: ASSEAWASGGREQF
J gene: TRBJ2-1
V gene: TRBV6-1

CDR3 protein: ASSASRGGFYEQF
J gene: TRBJ2-1
V gene: TRBV6-1

CDR3 protein: ASSQDQGLAGVTDTQY
J gene: TRBJ2-3
V gene: TRBV4-2

CDR3 protein: ASSVGGGEITDTQY
J gene: TRBJ2-3
V gene: TRBV9

CDR3 protein: ASYGQGTAGEWYEQY
J gene: TRBJ2-7
V gene: TRBV28

CDR3 protein: AISDFQGYTEAF
J gene: TRBJ1-1
V gene: TRBV10-3

CDR3 protein: ASSLRRRGEKLF
J gene: TRBJ1-4
V gene: TRBV11-2

CDR3 protein: AWSVHRASGYT
J gene: TRBJ1-2
V gene: TRBV30

CDR3 protein: ASTDRGEKLF
J gene: TRBJ1-4
V gene: TRBV6-5

CDR3 protein: ASSLRGAEGYT
J gene: TRBJ1-2
V gene: TRBV7-3

CDR3 protein: AWTLDRGGTEAF
J gene: TRBJ1-1
V gene: TRBV30

CDR3 protein: ASSRGLAGGDTQY
J gene: TRBJ2-3
V gene: TRBV11-1

CDR3 protein: ASSYSGTGRTEAF
J gene: TRBJ1-1
V gene: TRBV6-5

CDR3 protein: ASSQDRSSEQY
J gene: TRBJ2-7
V gene: TRBV4-2

CDR3 protein: ASSQEPGRAGADTQY
J gene: TRBJ2-3
V gene: TRBV4-1

CDR3 protein: ASSQMTAHNQPQH
J gene: TRBJ1-5
V gene: TRBV2

CDR3 protein: ASSEADQPQH
J gene: TRBJ1-5
V gene: TRBV6-1

CDR3 protein: ASSLDRAVTEAF
J gene: TRBJ1-1
V gene: TRBV18

CDR3 protein: ASSVSGTDTQY
J gene: TRBJ2-3
V gene: TRBV7-7

CDR3 protein: ASSSGTGKVEQY
J gene: TRBJ2-7
V gene: TRBV5-1

CDR3 protein: ASGQDRLLAKNIQY
J gene: TRBJ2-4
V gene: TRBV28

CDR3 protein: ASSWDSYTEAF
J gene: TRBJ1-1
V gene: TRBV19

CDR3 protein: ASSWDSYNSPLH
J gene: TRBJ1-6
V gene: TRBV6-5

CDR3 protein: ASLDRGNGNEQF
J gene: TRBJ2-1
V gene: TRBV4-1

CDR3 protein: AWSVQGTSGRDRF
J gene: TRBJ2-1
V gene: TRBV30

CDR3 protein: ATSRGEAGELF
J gene: TRBJ2-2
V gene: TRBV15

CDR3 protein: ASSSFSTDTQY
J gene: TRBJ2-3
V gene: TRBV9

CDR3 protein: ASSAQGTEKLF
J gene: TRBJ1-4
V gene: TRBV5-4

CDR3 protein: ASSPRAGLAGYQETQY
J gene: TRBJ2-5
V gene: TRBV18

CDR3 protein: ASSSPGEGRQTQY
J gene: TRBJ2-5
V gene: TRBV5-4

CDR3 protein: SARTYQFNYGYT
J gene: TRBJ1-2
V gene: TRBV29-1

CDR3 protein: ASSPGLPADTQY
J gene: TRBJ2-3
V gene: TRBV19

CDR3 protein: ASSLGQGRSEQY
J gene: TRBJ2-7
V gene: TRBV9

CDR3 protein: ASSLGSFNSPLH
J gene: TRBJ1-6
V gene: TRBV28

CDR3 protein: AWSATSATTDTQY
J gene: TRBJ2-3
V gene: TRBV30

CDR3 protein: ASSYHIGGAYEQY
J gene: TRBJ2-7
V gene: TRBV6-5

CDR3 protein: ASSLGRASGIYEQY
J gene: TRBJ2-7
V gene: TRBV7-2